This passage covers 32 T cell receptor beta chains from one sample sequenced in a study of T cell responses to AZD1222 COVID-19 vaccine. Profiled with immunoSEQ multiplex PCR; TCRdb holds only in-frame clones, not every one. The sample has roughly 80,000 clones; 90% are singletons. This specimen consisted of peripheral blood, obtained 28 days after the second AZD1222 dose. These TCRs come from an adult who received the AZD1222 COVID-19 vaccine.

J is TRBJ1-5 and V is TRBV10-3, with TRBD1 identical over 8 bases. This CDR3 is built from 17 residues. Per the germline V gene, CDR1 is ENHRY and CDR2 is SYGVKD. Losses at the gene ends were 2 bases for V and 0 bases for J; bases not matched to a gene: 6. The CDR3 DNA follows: TGTGCCATCAGTGAGGACAGGGGCGGTTATAGCAATCAGCCCCAGCATTTT. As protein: CAISEDRGGYSNQPQHF.

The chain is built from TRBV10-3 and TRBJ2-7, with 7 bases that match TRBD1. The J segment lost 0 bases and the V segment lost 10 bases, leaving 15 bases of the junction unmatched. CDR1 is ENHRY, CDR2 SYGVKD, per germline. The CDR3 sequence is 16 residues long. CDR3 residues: CARGKRGTVSSYEQYF. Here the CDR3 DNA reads TGTGCCAGAGGCAAAAGAGGGACAGTGAGCTCCTACGAGCAGTACTTC.

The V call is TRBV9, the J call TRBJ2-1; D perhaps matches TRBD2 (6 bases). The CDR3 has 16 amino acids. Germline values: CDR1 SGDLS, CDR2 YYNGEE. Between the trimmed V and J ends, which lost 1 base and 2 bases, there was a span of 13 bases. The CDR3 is CASSVPDGSTYNEQFF. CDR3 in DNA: TGTGCCAGCAGCGTACCTGACGGGAGTACCTACAATGAGCAGTTCTTC.

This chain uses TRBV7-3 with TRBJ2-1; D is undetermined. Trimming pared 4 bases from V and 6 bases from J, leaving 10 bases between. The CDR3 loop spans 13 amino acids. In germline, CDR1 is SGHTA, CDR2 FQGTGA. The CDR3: CASSSFSVNEQFF. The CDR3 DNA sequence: TGTGCCAGCAGCTCCTTTTCAGTCAATGAGCAGTTCTTC.

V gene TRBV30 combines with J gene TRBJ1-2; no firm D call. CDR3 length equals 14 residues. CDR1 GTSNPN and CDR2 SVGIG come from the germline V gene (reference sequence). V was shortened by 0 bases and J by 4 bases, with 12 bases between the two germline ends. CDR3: CAWSVRPRVYGYTF. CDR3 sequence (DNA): TGTGCCTGGAGTGTACGACCCAGAGTCTATGGCTACACCTTC.

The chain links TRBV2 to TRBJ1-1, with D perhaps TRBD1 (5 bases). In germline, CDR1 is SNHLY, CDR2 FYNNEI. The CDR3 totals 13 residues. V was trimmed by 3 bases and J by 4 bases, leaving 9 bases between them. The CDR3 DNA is TGTGCCAGCAGTGAGGGGCGCGGCACTGAAGCTTTCTTT. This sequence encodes CASSEGRGTEAFF.

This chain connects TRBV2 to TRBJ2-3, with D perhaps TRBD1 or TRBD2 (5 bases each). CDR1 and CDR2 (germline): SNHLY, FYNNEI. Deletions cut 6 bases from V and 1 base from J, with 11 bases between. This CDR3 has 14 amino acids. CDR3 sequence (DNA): TGTGCCAGCAGCACCGGGACGCGCACAGATACGCAGTATTTT. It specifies CASSTGTRTDTQYF.

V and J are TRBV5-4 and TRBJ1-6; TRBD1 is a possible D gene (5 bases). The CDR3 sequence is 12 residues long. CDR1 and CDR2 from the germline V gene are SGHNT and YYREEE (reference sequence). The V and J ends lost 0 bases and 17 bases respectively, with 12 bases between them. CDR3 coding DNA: TGTGCCAGCAGCTTGGGAGGGGACCCAGTCCACTTT. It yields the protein CASSLGGDPVHF.

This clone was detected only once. The CDR3 DNA sequence: TGTGCCAGCAGTTATACAGCGACAGCAACTAATGAAAAACTGTTTTTT. Its protein product is CASSYTATATNEKLFF. This chain links TRBV6-5 with TRBJ1-4, with D possibly being TRBD1 (5 bases). Germline values: CDR1 MNHEY, CDR2 SVGAGI. This CDR3 comprises 16 residues. V gave up 3 bases and J gave up 0 bases, with 11 bases separating them.

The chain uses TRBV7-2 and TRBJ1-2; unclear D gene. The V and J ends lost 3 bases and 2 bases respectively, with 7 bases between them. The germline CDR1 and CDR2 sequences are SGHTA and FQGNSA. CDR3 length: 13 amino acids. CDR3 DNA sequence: TGTGCCAGCAGCTTGTGGTCGAACTATGGCTACACCTTC. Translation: CASSLWSNYGYTF.

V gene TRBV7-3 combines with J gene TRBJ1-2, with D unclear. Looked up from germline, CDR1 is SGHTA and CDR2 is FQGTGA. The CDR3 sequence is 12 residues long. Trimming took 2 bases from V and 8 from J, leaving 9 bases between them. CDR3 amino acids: CASSLGLDGYTF. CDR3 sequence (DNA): TGTGCCAGCAGCTTAGGACTAGACGGCTACACCTTC.

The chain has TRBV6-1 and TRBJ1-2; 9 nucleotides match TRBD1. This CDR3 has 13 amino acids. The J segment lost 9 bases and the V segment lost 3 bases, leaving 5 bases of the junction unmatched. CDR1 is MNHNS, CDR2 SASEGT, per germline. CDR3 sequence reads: CASSDGTGQSYTF. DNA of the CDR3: TGTGCCAGCAGTGACGGGACAGGGCAGAGCTACACCTTC.

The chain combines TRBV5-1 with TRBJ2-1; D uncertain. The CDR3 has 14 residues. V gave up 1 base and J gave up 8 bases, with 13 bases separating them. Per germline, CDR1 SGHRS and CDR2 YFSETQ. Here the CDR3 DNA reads TGCGCCAGCAGCTTGACGATCGTGGCAGATGAGCAGTTCTTC. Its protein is CASSLTIVADEQFF.

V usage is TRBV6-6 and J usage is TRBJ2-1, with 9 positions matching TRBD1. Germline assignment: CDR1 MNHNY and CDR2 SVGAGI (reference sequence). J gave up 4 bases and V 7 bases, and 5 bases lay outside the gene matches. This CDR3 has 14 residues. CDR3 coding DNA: TGTGCCAGCAACCCGACAGGGGGGTACAATGAGCAGTTCTTC. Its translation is CASNPTGGYNEQFF.

CDR3 region: CASSLGFGLNSPLHF. DNA of the CDR3: TGCGCCAGCAGCTTGGGCTTCGGGCTTAATTCACCCCTCCACTTT. The V call is TRBV5-1, the J call TRBJ1-6; the D is unclear. CDR1 and CDR2 (germline): SGHRS, YFSETQ. CDR3 size: 15 residues. Trimming left V 0 bases short and J 6 bases short, with 10 bases between.

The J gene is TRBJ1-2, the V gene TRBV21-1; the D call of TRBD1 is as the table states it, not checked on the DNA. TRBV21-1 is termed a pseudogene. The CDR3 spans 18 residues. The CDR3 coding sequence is TGTGCCAGCAGCAAAGATGAGACAGAGTCTCACGTATGCTATGGCTACACCTTC. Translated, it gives CASSKDETESHVCYGYTF.

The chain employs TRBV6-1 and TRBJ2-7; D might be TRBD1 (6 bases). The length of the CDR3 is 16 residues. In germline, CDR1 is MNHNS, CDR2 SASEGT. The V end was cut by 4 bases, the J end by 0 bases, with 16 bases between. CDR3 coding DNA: TGTGCCAGCAGTGGTCCACAGGGTACAAGCTCCTACGAGCAGTACTTC. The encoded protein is CASSGPQGTSSYEQYF.

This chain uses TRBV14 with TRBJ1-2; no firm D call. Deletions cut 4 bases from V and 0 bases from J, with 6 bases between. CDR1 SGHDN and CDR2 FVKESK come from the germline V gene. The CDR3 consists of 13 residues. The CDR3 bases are TGTGCCAGCAGCCGAGAACCTAACTATGGCTACACCTTC. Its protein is CASSREPNYGYTF.

The CDR3 reads CASSHDRNEQFF. As DNA, the CDR3 is TGTGCCAGCAGCCACGACCGGAATGAGCAGTTCTTC. The rearrangement links TRBV12-3 or TRBV12-4 to TRBJ2-1; D is ambiguous. The CDR3 covers 12 residues. Trimming cost V 6 bases and J 7 bases, with 10 bases left between them.

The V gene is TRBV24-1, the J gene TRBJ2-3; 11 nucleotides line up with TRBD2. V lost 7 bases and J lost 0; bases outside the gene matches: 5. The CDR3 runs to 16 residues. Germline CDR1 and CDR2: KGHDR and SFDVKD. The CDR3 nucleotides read TGTGCCACCAGCCAACCTAGCGGGGGGAGCACAGATACGCAGTATTTT. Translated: CATSQPSGGSTDTQYF.

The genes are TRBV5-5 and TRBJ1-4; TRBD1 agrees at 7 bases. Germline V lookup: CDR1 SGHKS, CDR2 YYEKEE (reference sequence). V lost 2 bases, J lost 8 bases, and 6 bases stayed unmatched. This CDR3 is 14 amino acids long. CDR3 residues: CASSLGDSEEKLFF. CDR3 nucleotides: TGTGCCAGCAGCTTAGGGGACAGTGAGGAAAAACTGTTTTTT.

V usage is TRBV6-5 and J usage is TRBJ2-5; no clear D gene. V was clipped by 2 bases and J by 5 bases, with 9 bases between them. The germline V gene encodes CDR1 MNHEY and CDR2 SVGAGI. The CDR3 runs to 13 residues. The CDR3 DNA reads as TGTGCCAGCAGTTACGGGATAGGTGAGACCCAGTACTTC. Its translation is CASSYGIGETQYF.

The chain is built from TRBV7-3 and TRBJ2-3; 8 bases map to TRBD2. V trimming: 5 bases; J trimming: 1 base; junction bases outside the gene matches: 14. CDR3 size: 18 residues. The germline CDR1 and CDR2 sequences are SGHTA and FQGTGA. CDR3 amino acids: CASSPTQTAGARTDTQYF. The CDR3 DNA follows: TGTGCCAGCAGCCCAACTCAAACAGCGGGAGCCCGCACAGATACGCAGTATTTT.

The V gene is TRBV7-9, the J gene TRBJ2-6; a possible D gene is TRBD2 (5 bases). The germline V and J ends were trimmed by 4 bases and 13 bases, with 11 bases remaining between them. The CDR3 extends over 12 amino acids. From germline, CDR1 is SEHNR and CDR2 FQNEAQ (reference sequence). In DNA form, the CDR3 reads TGTGCCAGCAGCTACGAAACGGGAGTCCTGACTTTC. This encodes CASSYETGVLTF.

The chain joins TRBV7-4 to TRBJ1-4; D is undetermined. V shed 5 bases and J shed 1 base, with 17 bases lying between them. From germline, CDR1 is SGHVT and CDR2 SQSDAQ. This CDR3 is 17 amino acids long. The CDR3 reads CASSVKTEQLTNEKLFF. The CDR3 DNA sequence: TGTGCCAGCAGCGTCAAAACGGAACAGCTAACTAATGAAAAACTGTTTTTT.

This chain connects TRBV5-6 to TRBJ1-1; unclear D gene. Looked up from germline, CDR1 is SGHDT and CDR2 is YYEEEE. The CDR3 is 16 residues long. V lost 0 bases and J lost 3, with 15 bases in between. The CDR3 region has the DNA TGTGCCAGCAGCTTGGGCGTTACGATATCCCACACTGAAGCTTTCTTT. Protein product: CASSLGVTISHTEAFF. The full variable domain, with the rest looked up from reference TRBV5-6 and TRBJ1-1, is DAGVTQSPTHLIKTRGQQVTLRCSPKSGHDTVSWYQQALGQGPQFIFQYYEEEERQRGNFPDRFSGHQFPNYSSELNVNALLLGDSALYLCASSLGVTISHTEAFFGQGTRLTVV.

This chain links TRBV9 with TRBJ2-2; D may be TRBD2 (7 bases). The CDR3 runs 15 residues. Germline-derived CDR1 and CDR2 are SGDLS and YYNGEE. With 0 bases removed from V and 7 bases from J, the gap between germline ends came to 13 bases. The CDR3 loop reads CASSVVAGAVGELFF. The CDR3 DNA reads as TGTGCCAGCAGCGTAGTGGCGGGGGCCGTCGGGGAGCTGTTTTTT.

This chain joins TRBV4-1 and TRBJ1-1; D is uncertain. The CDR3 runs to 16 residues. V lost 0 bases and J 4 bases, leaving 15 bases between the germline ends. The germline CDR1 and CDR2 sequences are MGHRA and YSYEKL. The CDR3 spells CASSQDPTRVGTEAFF. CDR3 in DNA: TGCGCCAGCAGCCAAGACCCCACCCGAGTTGGCACTGAAGCTTTCTTT.

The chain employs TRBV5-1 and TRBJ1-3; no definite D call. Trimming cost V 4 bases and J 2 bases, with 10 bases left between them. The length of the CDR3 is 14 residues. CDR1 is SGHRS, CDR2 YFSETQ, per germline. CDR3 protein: CASSPPAPGNTIYF. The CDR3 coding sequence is TGCGCCAGCAGCCCACCGGCCCCTGGAAACACCATATATTTT.

This CDR3 is CATSTRGYTEAFF. CDR3 bases: TGTGCCACCAGCACCCGAGGGTACACTGAAGCTTTCTTT. V usage is TRBV15 and J usage is TRBJ1-1; D unclear. Between the trimmed V and J ends, which lost 4 bases and 3 bases, there was a span of 9 bases. Germline V lookup: CDR1 LNHNV, CDR2 YYDKDF (reference sequence). This CDR3 contains 13 residues.

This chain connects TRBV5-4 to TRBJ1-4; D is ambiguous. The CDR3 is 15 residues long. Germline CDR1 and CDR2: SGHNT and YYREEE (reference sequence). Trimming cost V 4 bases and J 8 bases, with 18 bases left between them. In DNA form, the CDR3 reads TGTGCCAGCAGCGTTGGTGGGGTATTAGGCGAAAAACTGTTTTTT. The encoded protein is CASSVGGVLGEKLFF.

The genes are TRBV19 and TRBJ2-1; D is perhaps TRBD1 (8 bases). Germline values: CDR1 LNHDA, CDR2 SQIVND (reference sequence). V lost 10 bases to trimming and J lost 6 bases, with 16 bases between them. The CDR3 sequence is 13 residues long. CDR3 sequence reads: CATGGQETNEQFF. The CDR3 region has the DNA TGTGCCACGGGGGGACAGGAGACCAATGAGCAGTTCTTC.